This entry features one TCR beta chain sequence. Here immunoSEQ multiplex PCR was the method, and the copy in TCRdb shows in-frame clones only, minus some. Of 150,000 to 200,000 clones in the sample, 65% to 85% were seen once. This specimen belongs to a study of blood T cell repertoires in COVID-19. Sequencing input: peripheral blood. The TCR sequence derives from a human donor with acute or convalescent COVID-19. The donor label of this sample is uncertain.

The CDR3 nucleotides are TGTGCCAGCAGACCAACCGCGACCGGGGAGCTGTTTTTT. Protein sequence: CASRPTATGELFF. The chain combines TRBV27 with TRBJ2-2; no clear D. V dropped 6 bases and J dropped 5 bases, with 10 bases sitting between them. This CDR3 has 13 residues. CDR1 and CDR2 (germline): MNHEY, SMNVEV (reference sequence).